The subject of this entry is one T cell receptor beta chain. Per the authors' pipeline: For nucleated cells, counts were estimated from reference gene primer amplification. Produced via immunoSEQ multiplex PCR; TCRdb's table is partial and in-frame only. The DNA was the basis for D and trimming; V, J and clone size are from that table. Among about 77,000 clones, roughly 80% were seen once, and the ten largest hold 4% to 6%. This CDR3 spans 14 amino acids. Germline loops: CDR1 MNHEY, CDR2 SMNVEV (reference sequence). Trimming cost V 3 bases and J 2 bases, with 10 bases left between them. The data originate from a study of blood T cell repertoires in COVID-19. About the study: Acute and convalescent COVID-19 specimens originated in the United States, Italy and Spain. Nucleic acid was either cDNA or gDNA, and it came from T cells, B-cell-depleted T cells, or PBMCs.

The sample taken for sequencing was peripheral blood. The gene calls are TRBV27 and TRBJ1-2; perhaps TRBD1 as D (5 bases). The receptor's source is a woman between 65 and 79 years old with acute or convalescent COVID-19. DNA of the CDR3: TGTGCCAGCAGTTTCGGGGGGAAAAACTATGGCTACACCTTC. This encodes CASSFGGKNYGYTF.